This TCR beta chain was retrieved from a study of beta chain features in type 1 diabetes. Overall study: Cell yields, age and gender were similar between patients and healthy donors. Whole-study findings and limits: TCRB CDR3s from Type 1 diabetes patients were moderately but significantly shorter in all four CD4+ subsets. Compared to healthy donors, patients appeared to have naive, central memory and Treg TCRB repertoires that were more alike.

Remarks on this clone: Its target is unknown.

The CDR3 consists of 15 residues. Germline CDR1 SGHTA, CDR2 FQGNSA. Trimming stripped 3 bases from V and 0 bases from J, with 11 bases between. The authors reverse transcribed all of the isolated RNA, so sequencing captured expressed TCRB transcripts. The assay was immunoSEQ multiplex PCR, and TCRdb's table has in-frame clones only and misses some. In the table there are under 130,000 clones, under 30% of which are singletons. The chain has TRBV7-2 and TRBJ2-5; D perhaps matches TRBD1 (7 bases). Sequenced: central memory CD4+ T cells from blood. This receptor was obtained from a woman aged 18-29 years with type 1 diabetes. CDR3 coding DNA: TGTGCCAGCAGCTTGCAGGGGGGATACCAAGAGACCCAGTACTTC. Its protein product is CASSLQGGYQETQYF. Full variable domain (remainder filled in from reference TRBV7-2 and TRBJ2-5): GAGVSQSPSNKVTEKGKDVELRCDPISGHTALYWYRQSLGQGLEFLIYFQGNSAPDKSGLPSDRFSAERTGGSVSTLTIQRTQQEDSAVYLCASSLQGGYQETQYFGPGTRLLVL.